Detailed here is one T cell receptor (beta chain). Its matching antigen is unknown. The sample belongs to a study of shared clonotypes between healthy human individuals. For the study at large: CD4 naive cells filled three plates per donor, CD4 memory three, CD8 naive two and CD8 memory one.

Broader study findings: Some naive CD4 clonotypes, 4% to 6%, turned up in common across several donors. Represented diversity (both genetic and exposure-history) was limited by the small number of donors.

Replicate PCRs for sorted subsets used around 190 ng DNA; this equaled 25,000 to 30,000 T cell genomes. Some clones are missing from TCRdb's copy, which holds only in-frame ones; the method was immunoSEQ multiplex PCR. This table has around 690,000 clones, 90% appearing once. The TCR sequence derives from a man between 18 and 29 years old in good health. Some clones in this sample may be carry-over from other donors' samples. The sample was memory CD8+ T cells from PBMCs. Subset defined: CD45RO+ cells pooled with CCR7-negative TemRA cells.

The CDR3 coding sequence is TGCGCCAGCAGTGAGGCCGGGACTTACAATGAGCAGTTCTTC. Protein: CASSEAGTYNEQFF. The V and J genes are TRBV10-1 and TRBJ2-1; a weak D match, TRBD2 (6 bases). Germline V gene data show CDR1 as WNHNN and CDR2 as SYGVQD (reference sequence). V gave up 2 bases and J gave up 4 bases, with 9 bases separating them. The CDR3 runs 14 residues.